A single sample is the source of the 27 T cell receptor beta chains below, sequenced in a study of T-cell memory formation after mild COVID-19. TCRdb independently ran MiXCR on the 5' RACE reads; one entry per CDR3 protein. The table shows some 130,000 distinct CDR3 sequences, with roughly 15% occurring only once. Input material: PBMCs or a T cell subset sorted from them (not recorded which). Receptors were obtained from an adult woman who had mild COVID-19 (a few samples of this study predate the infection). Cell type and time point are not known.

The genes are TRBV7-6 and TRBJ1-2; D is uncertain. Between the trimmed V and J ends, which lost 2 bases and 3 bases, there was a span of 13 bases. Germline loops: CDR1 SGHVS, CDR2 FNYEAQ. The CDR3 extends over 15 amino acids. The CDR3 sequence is CASSLTLGGDYGYTF. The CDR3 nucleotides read TGTGCCAGCAGCTTAACGTTGGGCGGGGACTATGGCTACACCTTC.

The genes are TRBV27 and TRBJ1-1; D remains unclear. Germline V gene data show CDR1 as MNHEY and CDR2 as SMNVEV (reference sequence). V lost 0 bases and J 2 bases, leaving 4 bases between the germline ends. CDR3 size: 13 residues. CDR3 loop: CASSLSHNTEAFF. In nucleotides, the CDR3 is TGTGCCAGCAGTTTATCCCACAACACTGAAGCTTTCTTT.

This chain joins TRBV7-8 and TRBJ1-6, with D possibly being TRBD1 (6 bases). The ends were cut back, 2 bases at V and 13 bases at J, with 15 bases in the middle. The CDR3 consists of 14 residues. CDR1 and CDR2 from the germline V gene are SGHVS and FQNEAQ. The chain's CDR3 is CASSLRTADRPLHF. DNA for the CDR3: TGTGCCAGCAGCTTAAGGACAGCCGACCGTCCCCTCCACTTT.

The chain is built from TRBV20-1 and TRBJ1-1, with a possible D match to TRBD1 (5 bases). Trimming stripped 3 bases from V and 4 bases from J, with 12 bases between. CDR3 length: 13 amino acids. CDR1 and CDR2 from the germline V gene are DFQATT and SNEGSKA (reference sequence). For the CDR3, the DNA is TGCAGTGCTAGTAAAGGGACTCGCACTGAAGCTTTCTTT. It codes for CSASKGTRTEAFF.

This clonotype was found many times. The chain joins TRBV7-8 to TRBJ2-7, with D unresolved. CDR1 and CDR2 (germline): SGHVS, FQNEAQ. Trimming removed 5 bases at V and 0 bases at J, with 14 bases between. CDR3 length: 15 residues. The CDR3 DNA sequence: TGTGCCAGCAGCCCTACCGGGCTATACTCCTACGAGCAGTACTTC. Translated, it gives CASSPTGLYSYEQYF.

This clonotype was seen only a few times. This CDR3 reads CASGTTNSPLHF. CDR3 bases: TGTGCCAGCGGAACCACTAATTCACCCCTCCACTTT. The J gene is TRBJ1-6, the V gene TRBV9; D uncertain. V was shortened by 7 bases and J by 6 bases, with 8 bases between the two germline ends. The CDR3 extends over 12 amino acids. The germline V gene encodes CDR1 SGDLS and CDR2 YYNGEE.

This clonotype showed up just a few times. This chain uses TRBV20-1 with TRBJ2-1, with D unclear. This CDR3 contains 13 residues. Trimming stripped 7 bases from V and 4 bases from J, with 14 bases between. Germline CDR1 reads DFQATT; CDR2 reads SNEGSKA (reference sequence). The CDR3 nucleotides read TGCAGTGGCCTCCAGTCCGGTTACAATGAGCAGTTCTTC. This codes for CSGLQSGYNEQFF.

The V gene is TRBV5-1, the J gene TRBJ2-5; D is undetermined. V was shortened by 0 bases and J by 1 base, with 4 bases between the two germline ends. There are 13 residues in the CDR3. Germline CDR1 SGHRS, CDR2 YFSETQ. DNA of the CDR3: TGCGCCAGCAGCTTGGTAGCCCAAGAGACCCAGTACTTC. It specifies CASSLVAQETQYF.

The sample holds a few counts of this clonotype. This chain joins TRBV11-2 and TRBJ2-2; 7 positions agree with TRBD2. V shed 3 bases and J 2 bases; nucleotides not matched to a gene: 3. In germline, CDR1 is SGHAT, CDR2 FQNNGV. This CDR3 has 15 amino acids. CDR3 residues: CASSLTSLNTGELFF. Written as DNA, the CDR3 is TGTGCCAGCAGCTTGACTAGCCTAAACACCGGGGAGCTGTTTTTT.

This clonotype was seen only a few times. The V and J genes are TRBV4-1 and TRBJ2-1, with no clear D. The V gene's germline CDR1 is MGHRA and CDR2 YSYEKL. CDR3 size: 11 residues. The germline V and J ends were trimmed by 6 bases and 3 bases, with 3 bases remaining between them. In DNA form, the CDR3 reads TGCGCCAGCAGGGACTACAATGAGCAGTTCTTC. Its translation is CASRDYNEQFF.

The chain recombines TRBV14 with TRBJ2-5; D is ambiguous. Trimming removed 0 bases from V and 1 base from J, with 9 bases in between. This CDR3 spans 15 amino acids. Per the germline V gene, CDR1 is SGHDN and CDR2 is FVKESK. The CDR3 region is CASSQDLQLQETQYF. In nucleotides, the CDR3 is TGTGCCAGCAGCCAAGATCTCCAACTCCAAGAGACCCAGTACTTC.

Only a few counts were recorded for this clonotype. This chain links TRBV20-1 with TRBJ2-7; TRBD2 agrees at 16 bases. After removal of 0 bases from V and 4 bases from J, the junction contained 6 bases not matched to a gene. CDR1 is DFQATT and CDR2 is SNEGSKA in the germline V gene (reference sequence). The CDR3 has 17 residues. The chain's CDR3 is CSARDGGTSGRAYEQYF. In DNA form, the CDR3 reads TGCAGTGCTAGAGATGGTGGGACTAGCGGGAGGGCTTACGAGCAGTACTTC.

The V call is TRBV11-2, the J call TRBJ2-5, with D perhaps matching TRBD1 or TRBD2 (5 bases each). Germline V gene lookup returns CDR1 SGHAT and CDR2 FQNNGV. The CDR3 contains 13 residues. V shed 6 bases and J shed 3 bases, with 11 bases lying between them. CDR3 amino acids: CASSRWGKETQYF. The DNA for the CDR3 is TGTGCCAGCAGTAGATGGGGGAAAGAGACCCAGTACTTC.

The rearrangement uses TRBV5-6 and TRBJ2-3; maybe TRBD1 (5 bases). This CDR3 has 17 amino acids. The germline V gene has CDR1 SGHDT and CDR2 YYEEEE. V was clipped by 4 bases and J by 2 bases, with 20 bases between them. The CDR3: CASSLGVQSINTDTQYF. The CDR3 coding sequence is TGTGCCAGCAGCCTAGGGGTCCAGTCCATCAACACAGATACGCAGTATTTT. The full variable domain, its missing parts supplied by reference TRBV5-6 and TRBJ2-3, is DAGVTQSPTHLIKTRGQQVTLRCSPKSGHDTVSWYQQALGQGPQFIFQYYEEEERQRGNFPDRFSGHQFPNYSSELNVNALLLGDSALYLCASSLGVQSINTDTQYFGPGTRLTVL.

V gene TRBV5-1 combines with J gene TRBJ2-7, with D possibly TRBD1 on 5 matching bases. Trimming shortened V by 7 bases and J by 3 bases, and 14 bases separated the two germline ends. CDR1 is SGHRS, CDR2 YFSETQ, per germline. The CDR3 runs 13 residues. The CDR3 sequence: CASGTDTLYEQYF. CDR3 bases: TGCGCCAGCGGCACGGACACTCTCTACGAGCAGTACTTC.

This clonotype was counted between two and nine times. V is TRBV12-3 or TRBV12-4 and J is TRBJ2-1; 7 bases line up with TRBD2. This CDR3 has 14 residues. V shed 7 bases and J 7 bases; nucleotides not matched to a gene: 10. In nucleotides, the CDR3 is TGTGCCAGCACCACGGGGGAGGGGTGGAATGAGCAGTTCTTC. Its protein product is CASTTGEGWNEQFF.

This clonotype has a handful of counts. The CDR3 coding sequence is TGTGCCAGCAGATCTGCAGGGGCCAGAACCTACAATGAGCAGTTCTTC. Translating gives CASRSAGARTYNEQFF. This chain connects TRBV25-1 to TRBJ2-1; a possible D gene is TRBD1 (6 bases). The CDR3 extends over 16 amino acids. CDR1 and CDR2 from the germline V gene are MGHDK and SYGVNS. The ends were cut back, 6 bases at V and 2 bases at J, with 17 bases in the middle.

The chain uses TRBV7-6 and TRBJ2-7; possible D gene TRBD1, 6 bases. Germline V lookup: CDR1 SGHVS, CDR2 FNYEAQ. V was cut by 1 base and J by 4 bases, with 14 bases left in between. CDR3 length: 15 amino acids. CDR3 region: CASSLGSEGGYEQYF. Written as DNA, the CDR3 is TGTGCCAGCAGCTTAGGTTCGGAAGGGGGATACGAGCAGTACTTC.

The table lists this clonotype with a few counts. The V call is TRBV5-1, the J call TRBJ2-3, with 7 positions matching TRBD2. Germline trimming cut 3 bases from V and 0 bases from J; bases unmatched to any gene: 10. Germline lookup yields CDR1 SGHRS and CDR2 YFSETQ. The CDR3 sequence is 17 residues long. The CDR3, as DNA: TGCGCCAGCAGCTCCGGGCTAGCGGAGTCTAGCACAGATACGCAGTATTTT. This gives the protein CASSSGLAESSTDTQYF.

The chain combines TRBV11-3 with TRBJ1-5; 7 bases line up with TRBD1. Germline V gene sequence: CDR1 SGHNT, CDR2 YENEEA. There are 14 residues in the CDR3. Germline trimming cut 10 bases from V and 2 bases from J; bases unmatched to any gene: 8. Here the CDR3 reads CATPTGIGNQPQHF. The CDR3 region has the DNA TGTGCCACCCCGACAGGGATTGGCAATCAGCCCCAGCATTTT.

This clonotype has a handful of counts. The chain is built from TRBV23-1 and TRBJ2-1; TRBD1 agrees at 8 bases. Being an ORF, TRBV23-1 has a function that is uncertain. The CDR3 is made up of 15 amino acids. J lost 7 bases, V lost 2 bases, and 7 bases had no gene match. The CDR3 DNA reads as TGCGCCAGCAGTCAAGGGAGGACAGGGTCGAATGAGCAGTTCTTC. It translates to CASSQGRTGSNEQFF.

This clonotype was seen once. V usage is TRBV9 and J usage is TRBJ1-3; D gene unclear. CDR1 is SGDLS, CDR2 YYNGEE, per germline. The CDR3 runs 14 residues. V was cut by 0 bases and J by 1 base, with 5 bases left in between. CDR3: CASSVESSGNTIYF. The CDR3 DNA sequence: TGTGCCAGCAGCGTAGAGTCGTCTGGAAACACCATATATTTT.

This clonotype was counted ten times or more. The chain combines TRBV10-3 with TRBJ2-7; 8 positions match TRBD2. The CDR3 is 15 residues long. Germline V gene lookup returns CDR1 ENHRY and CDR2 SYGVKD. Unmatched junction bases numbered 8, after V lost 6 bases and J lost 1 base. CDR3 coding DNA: TGTGCCATCAGCGATCCGGGACTAGGATCCTACGAGCAGTACTTC. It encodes CAISDPGLGSYEQYF.

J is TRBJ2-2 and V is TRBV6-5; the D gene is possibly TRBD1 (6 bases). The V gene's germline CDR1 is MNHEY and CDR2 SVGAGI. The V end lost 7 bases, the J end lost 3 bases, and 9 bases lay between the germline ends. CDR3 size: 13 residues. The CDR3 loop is CASTRQDTGELFF. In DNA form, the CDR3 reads TGTGCCAGCACCCGACAGGACACCGGGGAGCTGTTTTTT.

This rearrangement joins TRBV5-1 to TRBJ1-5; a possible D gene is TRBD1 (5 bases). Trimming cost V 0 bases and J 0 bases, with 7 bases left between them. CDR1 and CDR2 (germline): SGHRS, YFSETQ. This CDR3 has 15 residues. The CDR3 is CASSLGGASNQPQHF. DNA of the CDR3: TGCGCCAGCAGCTTGGGTGGGGCTAGCAATCAGCCCCAGCATTTT.

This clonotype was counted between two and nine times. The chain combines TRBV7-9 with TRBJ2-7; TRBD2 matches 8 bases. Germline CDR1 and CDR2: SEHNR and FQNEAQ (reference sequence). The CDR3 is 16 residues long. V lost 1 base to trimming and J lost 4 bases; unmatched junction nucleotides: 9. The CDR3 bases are TGTGCCAGCAGCTTAGGAGAGTCAGAGCGGGAGTACGAGCAGTACTTC. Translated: CASSLGESEREYEQYF.

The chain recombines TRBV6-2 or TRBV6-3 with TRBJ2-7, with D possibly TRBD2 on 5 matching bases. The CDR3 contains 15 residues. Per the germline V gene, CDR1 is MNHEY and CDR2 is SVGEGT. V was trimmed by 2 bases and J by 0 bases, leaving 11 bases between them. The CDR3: CASSYRRGSSYEQYF. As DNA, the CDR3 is TGTGCCAGCAGTTACCGACGGGGAAGCTCCTACGAGCAGTACTTC.